One T cell receptor (beta chain) is described in this entry. It has no known antigen specificity. No base quality information exists; no much larger clone differs at one position. Deletion took 0 bases off V and 5 bases off J, with a span of 7 bases between the germline ends. From cysteine to phenylalanine, the CDR3 is 13 amino acids long. The retained sequence is limited to the CDR3, 39 bases, with the frame set at the first base. The time point label, read with the paper, signifies: baseline before first vaccination. The treatment or condition label corresponds to: meningococcal conjugate vaccine given as trial control. The vaccinee samples were drawn from two UK trials, COV001 and COV002, one of which was a single-blind randomized controlled phase 2/3 trial testing AZD1222 (ChAdOx1 nCoV-19) in healthy adults. For TCRbeta chain sequencing, PBMC samples were collected from trial participants at day 0 and at day 28 after the second dose.

The CDR3 regions of human TCRbeta chains were analyzed by immunosequencing. Turning to the authors' computational methods: Repertoire TCRs were checked for matches against a reference library of SARS-CoV-2-specific TCRs that had been generated using the MIRA antigen-specificity platform. Breadth was defined as the fraction of unique TCRs that were SARS-CoV-2-associated. Depth was defined as the fraction of total T cells that were SARS-CoV-2-associated. Using the MIRA data, each spike-specific TCR was assigned both to the spike region to which the TCR was reactive and to a CD4 or CD8 class. Log10-transformed breadth and depth values were compared by one-way ANOVA with Sidak's multiple comparisons tests. TCRdb took this table from immuneACCESS and kept in-frame rearrangements with V and J called. Such tables lack part of the clones; where checked against another copy, unresolved V genes explain under half of the gap, and the rest is unexplained. That table supplies the V and J calls and clone size; D and trimming were determined from the DNA. The sample includes 150,000 or so clones, with 85% to 90% observed a single time. The top ten clones comprise more than 5.5% of the sample.

This sample was taken from a study of T cell responses to AZD1222 COVID-19 vaccine (dated by TCRdb to about 2021). For the study in its entirety: TCR sequencing was performed for 230 to 250 trial participants, of whom about 210 were given two doses of AZD1222 and approximately 25 were given two doses of MenACWY control vaccine. Trial participants were enrolled into age subgroups of 18-55, 56-69 and 70-plus years, which contained around 150, 28 and 57 TCR-sequenced participants, respectively.

Results and caveats for the whole study, not just this receptor: Participants were mostly white British and included more females than males, and it was suggested by the authors that clonal diversity may have been underestimated. Conclusions about previously exposed vaccinees are limited because only six or seven AZD1222 recipients were SARS-CoV-2 seropositive at baseline. Epitopes outside the regions mutated in the B.1.351 and B.1.1.7 variants were reportedly recognized by nearly half of the unique spike-specific TCRs. After two AZD1222 doses, spike-specific TCR breadth and depth were significantly higher than at day 0 and than in MenACWY recipients. Vaccine-associated CD4 TCRs spanned the whole spike protein, with dominant responses in regions 160-218 and 743-854. Because no day 14 peak-response samples were available, repertoires were characterized only after the peak T cell response. In the small 56-69-year group, the increase in depth fell short of significance, most likely because of low power.

The TCR sequence derives from an adult in good health. The V and J segments used are TRBV12-3 or TRBV12-4 and TRBJ1-2, with no confident D gene call. The sample in question was peripheral blood, obtained on day 0 of MenACWY control vaccination. CDR3 reads: CASSLAGSYGYTF. In nucleotides, the sequence is TGTGCCAGCAGTTTAGCTGGCTCTTATGGCTACACCTTC.